This TCR beta chain was captured in a study of Ad26.COV2.S vaccination and SARS-CoV-2 variants. Only in-frame clones appear in the TCRdb table, and some are missing; sequencing was by immunoSEQ multiplex PCR. Of 500,000 or so clones in the sample, roughly nine tenths were seen once. CDR3 size: 13 residues. Germline trimming cut 3 bases from V and 10 bases from J; bases unmatched to any gene: 4. In germline, CDR1 is LNHNV, CDR2 YYDKDF (reference sequence). On this clone: As yet, its antigen is unknown.

The treatment: around 19 received Ad26.COV2.S at low or high dose, single or two shots; a few received placebo; per-sample allocation not given. On day 63 after the first injection, vaccine and placebo recipients gave samples. Study results and limitations: Post-vaccination breadth of spike-specific CD8+ and CD4+ T cell responses was reportedly substantial. Comparable non-spike TCR breadth was observed in vaccine and placebo recipients.

The specimen comprised peripheral blood, sampled in a trial of Ad26.COV2.S vaccine versus placebo. The TCR comes from a person between 18 and 65 years old who received the Ad26.COV2.S COVID-19 vaccine or a placebo. The chain recombines TRBV15 with TRBJ1-5; TRBD1 matches at 9 bases. The DNA of the CDR3 is TGTGCCACCAGCAGGGACAGGGGCAATCCCCAGCATTTT. Its translation is CATSRDRGNPQHF.